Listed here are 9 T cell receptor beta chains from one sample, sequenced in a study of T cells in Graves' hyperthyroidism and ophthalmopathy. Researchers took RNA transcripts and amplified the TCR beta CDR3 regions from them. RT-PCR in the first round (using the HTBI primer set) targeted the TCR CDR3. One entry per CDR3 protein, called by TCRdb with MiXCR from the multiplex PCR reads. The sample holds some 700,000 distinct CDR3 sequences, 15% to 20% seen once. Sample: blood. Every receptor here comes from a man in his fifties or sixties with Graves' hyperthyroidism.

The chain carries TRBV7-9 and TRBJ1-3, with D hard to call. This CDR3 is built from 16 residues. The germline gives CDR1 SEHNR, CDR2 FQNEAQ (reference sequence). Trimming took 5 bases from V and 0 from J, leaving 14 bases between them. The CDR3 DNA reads TGTGCCAGCAGCGTGTCCGGGGTCAGCTCTGGAAACACCATATATTTT. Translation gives CASSVSGVSSGNTIYF.

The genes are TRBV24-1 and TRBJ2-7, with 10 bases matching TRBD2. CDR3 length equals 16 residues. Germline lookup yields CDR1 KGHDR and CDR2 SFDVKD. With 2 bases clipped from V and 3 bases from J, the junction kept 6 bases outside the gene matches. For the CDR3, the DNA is TGTGCCACCAGTGATTCTCGGACTAGCGGTTTCTACGAGCAGTACTTC. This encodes CATSDSRTSGFYEQYF.

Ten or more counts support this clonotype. This CDR3 is CASSLMEQGYTF. The DNA for the CDR3 is TGTGCCAGCAGTTTAATGGAACAAGGCTACACCTTC. V and J are TRBV12-3 or TRBV12-4 and TRBJ1-2, with D unclear. This CDR3 region has 12 residues. The V and J ends lost 2 bases and 8 bases respectively, with 9 bases between them.

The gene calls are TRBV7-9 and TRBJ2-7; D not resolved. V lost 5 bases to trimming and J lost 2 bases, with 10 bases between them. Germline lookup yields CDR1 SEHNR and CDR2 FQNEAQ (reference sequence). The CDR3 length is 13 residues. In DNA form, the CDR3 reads TGTGCCAGCAGCCCAATACTAACCTACGAGCAGTACTTC. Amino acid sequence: CASSPILTYEQYF. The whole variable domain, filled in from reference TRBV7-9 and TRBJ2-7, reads DTGVSQNPRHKITKRGQNVTFRCDPISEHNRLYWYRQTLGQGPEFLTYFQNEAQLEKSRLLSDRFSAERPKGSFSTLEIQRTEQGDSAMYLCASSPILTYEQYFGPGTRLTVT.

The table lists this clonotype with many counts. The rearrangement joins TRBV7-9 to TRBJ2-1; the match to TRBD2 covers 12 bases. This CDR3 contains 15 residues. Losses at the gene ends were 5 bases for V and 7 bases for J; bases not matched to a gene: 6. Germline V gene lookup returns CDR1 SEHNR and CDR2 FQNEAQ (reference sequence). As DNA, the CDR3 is TGTGCCAGCAGCCAACTAGCGGGAGGCGATAATGAGCAGTTCTTC. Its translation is CASSQLAGGDNEQFF.

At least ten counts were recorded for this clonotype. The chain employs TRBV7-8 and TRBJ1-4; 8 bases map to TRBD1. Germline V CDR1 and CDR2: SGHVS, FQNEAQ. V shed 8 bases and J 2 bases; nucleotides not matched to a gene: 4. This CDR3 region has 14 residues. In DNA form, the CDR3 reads TGTGCCAGCCGGACAGGGTGGACTAATGAAAAACTGTTTTTT. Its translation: CASRTGWTNEKLFF.

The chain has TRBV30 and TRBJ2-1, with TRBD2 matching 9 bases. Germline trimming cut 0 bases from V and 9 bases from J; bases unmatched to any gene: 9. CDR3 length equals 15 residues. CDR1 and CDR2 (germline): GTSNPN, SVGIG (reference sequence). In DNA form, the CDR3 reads TGTGCCTGGAGTGTTGGGCTAGCGGGAACCCTTGAGCAGTTCTTC. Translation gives CAWSVGLAGTLEQFF. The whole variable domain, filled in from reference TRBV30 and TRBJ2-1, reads SQTIHQWPATLVQPVGSPLSLECTVEGTSNPNLYWYRQAAGRGLQLLFYSVGIGQISSEVPQNLSASRPQDRQFILSSKKLLLSDSGFYLCAWSVGLAGTLEQFFGPGTRLTVL.

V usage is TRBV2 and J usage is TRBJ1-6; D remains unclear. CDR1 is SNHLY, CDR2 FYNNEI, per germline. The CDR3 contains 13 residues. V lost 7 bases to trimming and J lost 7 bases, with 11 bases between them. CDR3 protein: CASNADTNSPLHF. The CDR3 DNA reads TGTGCCAGCAATGCTGATACGAATTCACCCCTCCACTTT.

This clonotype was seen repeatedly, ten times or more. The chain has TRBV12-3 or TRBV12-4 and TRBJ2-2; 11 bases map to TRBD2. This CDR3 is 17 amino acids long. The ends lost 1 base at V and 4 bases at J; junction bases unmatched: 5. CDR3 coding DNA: TGTGCCAGCAGTTTAGTGACTAGCGGGACAGTCACCGGGGAGCTGTTTTTT. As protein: CASSLVTSGTVTGELFF.